This T cell receptor beta chain derives from a study of blood T cell repertoires in COVID-19. Participants reported their clinical history, and cohort assignment relied on those reports. V lost 5 bases and J lost 4; bases outside the gene matches: 8. CDR1 and CDR2 from the germline V gene are LGHDT and YNNKEL (reference sequence). This CDR3 has 15 amino acids. Under the authors' procedure: Amplifying reference gene primers gave estimates of nucleated cell counts. Here immunoSEQ multiplex PCR was the method, and the copy in TCRdb shows in-frame clones only, minus some. V, J and clone size reflect that table, while D and trimming were determined from the DNA. Of fewer than 200,000 clones in the sample, roughly 84% were seen once.

V and J are TRBV3-1 (or the pseudogene TRBV3-2) and TRBJ1-2; 9 positions agree with TRBD1. The TCR sequence derives from a human donor with acute COVID-19. The donor label of this sample is uncertain. Sequencing was performed on PBMCs or T cells enriched from blood (not recorded which). CDR3 in amino acids: CASSSPGQGIYGYTF. The CDR3 DNA sequence: TGTGCCAGCAGCTCTCCGGGACAGGGAATCTATGGCTACACCTTC.